The clone carrying this T cell receptor (beta chain) was seen at least ten times. TCRdb independently ran MiXCR on the RT-PCR reads; one entry per CDR3 protein. The sample records hundreds of thousands of distinct CDR3 sequences, 14% being singletons. Trimming removed 3 bases at V and 1 base at J, with 9 bases between. The CDR3 contains 14 residues. Germline CDR1 and CDR2: ENHRY and SYGVKD. This TCR was recovered from a female donor in good health, serving as a healthy control. The chain employs TRBV10-3 and TRBJ2-5; D may match TRBD1 or TRBD2 (6 bases each). Material for sequencing was memory CD4+ T cells from blood. The CDR3: CAISEGGSQETQYF. The DNA of the CDR3 is TGTGCCATCAGTGAAGGGGGGAGCCAAGAGACCCAGTACTTC.